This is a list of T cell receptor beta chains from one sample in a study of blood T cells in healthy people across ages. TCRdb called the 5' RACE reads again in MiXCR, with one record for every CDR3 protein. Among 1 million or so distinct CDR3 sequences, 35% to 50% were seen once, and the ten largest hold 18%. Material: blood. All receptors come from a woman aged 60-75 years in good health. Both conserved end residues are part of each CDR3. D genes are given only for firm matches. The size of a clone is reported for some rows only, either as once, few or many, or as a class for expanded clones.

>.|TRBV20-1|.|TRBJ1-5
CSAHEGWDQPQHF
TGCAGTGCCCATGAGGGTTGGGATCAGCCCCAGCATTTT
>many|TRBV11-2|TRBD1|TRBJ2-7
CASSPGQGREQYF
TGTGCCAGCAGCCCCGGACAGGGGAGGGAGCAGTACTTC
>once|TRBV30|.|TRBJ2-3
CAWGNRNTDTQYF
TGTGCCTGGGGTAATCGCAACACAGATACGCAGTATTTT
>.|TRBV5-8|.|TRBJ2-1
CASSWRPSGNNEQFF
TGTGCCAGCAGCTGGCGACCCTCAGGTAACAATGAGCAGTTCTTC
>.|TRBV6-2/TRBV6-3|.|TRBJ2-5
CASSRTIQETQYF
TGTGCCAGCAGCCGGACAATCCAAGAGACCCAGTACTTC
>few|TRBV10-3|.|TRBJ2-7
CAISAGDGYEQYF
TGTGCCATCAGTGCGGGAGACGGCTACGAGCAGTACTTC
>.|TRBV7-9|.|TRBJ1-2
CASTLGEDRIYGYTF
TGTGCCAGCACCCTGGGAGAAGACAGGATTTATGGCTACACCTTC
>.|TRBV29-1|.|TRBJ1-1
CSVLPRLTKNTEAFF
TGCAGCGTACTACCTAGGCTGACAAAAAACACTGAAGCTTTCTTT
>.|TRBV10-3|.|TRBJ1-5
CASAGPNQPQHF
TGTGCCAGCGCGGGTCCCAATCAGCCCCAGCATTTT
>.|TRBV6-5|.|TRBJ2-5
CASSFGGPQGTQYF
TGTGCCAGCAGTTTTGGAGGGCCCCAAGGGACCCAGTACTTC
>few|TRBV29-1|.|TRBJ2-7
CSVQEFYEQYF
TGCAGCGTGCAGGAGTTCTACGAGCAGTACTTC
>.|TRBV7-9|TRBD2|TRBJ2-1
CASSTTSAYNEQFF
TGTGCCAGCAGCACCACTAGCGCCTACAATGAGCAGTTCTTC
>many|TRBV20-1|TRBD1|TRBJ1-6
CSARNRDSVYNSPLHF
TGCAGTGCTAGAAACCGGGACAGCGTTTATAATTCACCCCTCCACTTT
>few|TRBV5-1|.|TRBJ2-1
CASSLGLLEGGNEQFF
TGCGCCAGCAGCTTGGGGCTGCTCGAAGGTGGCAATGAGCAGTTCTTC
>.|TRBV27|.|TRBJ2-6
CASSPDLAGANVLTF
TGTGCCAGCAGCCCGGACTTGGCTGGGGCCAACGTCCTGACTTTC
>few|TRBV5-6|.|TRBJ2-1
CASSYGADEQFF
TGTGCCAGCAGCTATGGGGCGGATGAGCAGTTCTTC
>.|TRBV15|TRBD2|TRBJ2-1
CATSRGGGGLATNEQFF
TGTGCCACCAGCAGAGGTGGAGGGGGACTAGCGACCAATGAGCAGTTCTTC
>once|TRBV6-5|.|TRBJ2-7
CASSYSNGLPLYEQYF
TGTGCCAGCAGTTACTCGAACGGACTACCTCTCTACGAGCAGTACTTC
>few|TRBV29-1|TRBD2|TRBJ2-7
CSVEGGGGYEQYF
TGCAGCGTTGAGGGCGGCGGGGGTTACGAGCAGTACTTC
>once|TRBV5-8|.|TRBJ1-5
CASSSRGGGFSQPQHF
TGTGCCAGCAGCTCGAGAGGGGGGGGATTTAGTCAGCCCCAGCATTTT
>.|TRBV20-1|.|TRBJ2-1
CSARPGAGGNEQFF
TGCAGTGCTCGACCTGGCGCTGGGGGGAATGAGCAGTTCTTC
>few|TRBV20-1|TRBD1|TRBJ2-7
CSATQGVVEQYF
TGCAGTGCTACCCAGGGGGTGGTCGAGCAGTACTTC
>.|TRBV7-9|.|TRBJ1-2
CASSLQGTSYGYTF
TGTGCCAGCAGCTTACAGGGAACGAGCTATGGCTACACCTTC
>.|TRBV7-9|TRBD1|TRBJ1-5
CASSPDRASNQPQHF
TGTGCCAGCAGCCCGGACAGGGCAAGCAATCAGCCCCAGCATTTT
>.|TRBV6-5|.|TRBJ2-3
CASSRSGAPPDTQYF
TGTGCCAGCAGTCGTAGCGGAGCCCCCCCAGATACGCAGTATTTT
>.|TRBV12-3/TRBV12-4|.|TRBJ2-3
CASSLHIRWQDTDTQYF
TGTGCCAGCAGTTTACATATTCGGTGGCAGGACACAGATACGCAGTATTTT
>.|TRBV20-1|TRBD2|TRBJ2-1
CSAWAVAGGYNEQFF
TGCAGTGCTTGGGCCGTAGCGGGAGGGTACAATGAGCAGTTCTTC
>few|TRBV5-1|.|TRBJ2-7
CASSLAPPSSYEQYF
TGCGCTAGCAGCTTGGCCCCCCCGAGCTCCTACGAGCAGTACTTC
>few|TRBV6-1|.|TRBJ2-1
CASIKASGSSYNEQFF
TGTGCCAGCATCAAGGCCTCCGGGAGCTCCTACAATGAGCAGTTCTTC
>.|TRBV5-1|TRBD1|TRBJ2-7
CASSLVPGTGNYEQYF
TGCGCCAGCAGCTTGGTCCCCGGGACAGGGAACTACGAGCAGTACTTC
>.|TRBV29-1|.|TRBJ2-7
CSVEDPVVNEQYF
TGCAGCGTTGAAGATCCCGTTGTAAATGAGCAGTACTTC
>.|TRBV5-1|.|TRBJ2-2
CTSSLASGELFF
TGCACCAGCAGCTTGGCGAGCGGGGAGCTGTTTTTT
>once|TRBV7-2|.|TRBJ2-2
CASSLAPVFANTGELFF
TGTGCCAGCAGCTTAGCGCCGGTTTTCGCGAACACCGGGGAGCTGTTTTTT
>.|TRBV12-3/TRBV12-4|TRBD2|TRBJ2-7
CASSVAGPTYEQYF
TGTGCCAGCAGTGTAGCGGGACCTACCTACGAGCAGTACTTC
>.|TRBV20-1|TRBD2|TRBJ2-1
CSARTSGRAGSYNEQFF
TGCAGTGCGAGGACTAGCGGGAGGGCCGGGTCCTACAATGAGCAGTTCTTC
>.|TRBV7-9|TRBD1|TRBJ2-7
CASSSSTGYNEQYF
TGTGCCAGCAGCTCCTCGACAGGGTACAATGAGCAGTACTTC
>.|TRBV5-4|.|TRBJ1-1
CASSFWTDTEAFF
TGTGCCAGCAGTTTTTGGACGGACACTGAAGCTTTCTTT
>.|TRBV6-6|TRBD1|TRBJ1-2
CASSYTGQGNYGYTF
TGTGCCAGCAGTTACACAGGACAGGGGAACTATGGCTACACCTTC
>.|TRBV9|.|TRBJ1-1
CASGALGPGGTGAFF
TGTGCCAGCGGCGCATTAGGGCCTGGGGGCACTGGAGCTTTCTTT
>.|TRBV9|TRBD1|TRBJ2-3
CASSTRTGLTDTQYF
TGTGCCAGCAGCACCCGGACAGGGCTTACAGATACGCAGTATTTT
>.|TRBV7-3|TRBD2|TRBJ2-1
CASTLAEGPYNEQFF
TGCGCCAGCACCCTAGCGGAAGGACCCTACAATGAGCAGTTCTTC
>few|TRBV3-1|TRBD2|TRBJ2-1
CASSPLSGGYNEQFF
TGTGCCAGCAGCCCCCTTTCGGGAGGGTACAATGAGCAGTTCTTC
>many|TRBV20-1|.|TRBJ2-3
CSARDETSFSTDTQYF
TGCAGTGCTAGAGATGAGACTAGTTTTAGCACAGATACGCAGTATTTT
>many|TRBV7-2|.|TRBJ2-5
CASSLNRQETQYF
TGTGCCAGCAGCTTAAACAGACAAGAGACCCAGTACTTC
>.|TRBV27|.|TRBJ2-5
CASSLGSYRQETQYF
TGTGCCAGCAGTTTAGGTTCTTATAGGCAAGAGACCCAGTACTTC
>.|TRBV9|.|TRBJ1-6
CASSGYPRVPGRRSPLHF
TGTGCCAGCAGCGGCTATCCCAGGGTTCCGGGTCGGCGTTCACCCCTCCACTTT
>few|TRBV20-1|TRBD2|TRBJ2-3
CSPLAADTDTQYF
TGCAGTCCCCTAGCGGCCGACACAGATACGCAGTATTTT
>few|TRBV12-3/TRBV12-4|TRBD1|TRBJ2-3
CASSIGTGRTDTQYF
TGTGCCAGCAGTATTGGGACAGGGAGAACAGATACGCAGTATTTT
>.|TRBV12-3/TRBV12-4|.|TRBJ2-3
CASILTDTQYF
TGTGCCAGCATCCTCACAGATACGCAGTATTTT
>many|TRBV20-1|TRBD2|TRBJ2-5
CSARDPRRSGIGETQYF
TGCAGTGCTAGAGATCCTAGACGGAGCGGGATCGGAGAGACCCAGTACTTC
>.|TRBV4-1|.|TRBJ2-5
CASSQGTFGETQYF
TGCGCCAGCAGCCAAGGAACCTTCGGAGAGACCCAGTACTTC
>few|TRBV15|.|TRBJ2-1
CATSSRLETLDEQFF
TGTGCCACCAGCTCCCGACTGGAGACTTTAGATGAGCAGTTCTTC
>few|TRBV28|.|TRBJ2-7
CASSSRVVLVEQYF
TGTGCCAGCAGCTCCCGAGTGGTGTTAGTGGAGCAGTACTTC
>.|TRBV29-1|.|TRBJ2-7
CSAEGVRCEQYF
TGCAGCGCAGAGGGGGTGCGATGCGAGCAGTACTTC